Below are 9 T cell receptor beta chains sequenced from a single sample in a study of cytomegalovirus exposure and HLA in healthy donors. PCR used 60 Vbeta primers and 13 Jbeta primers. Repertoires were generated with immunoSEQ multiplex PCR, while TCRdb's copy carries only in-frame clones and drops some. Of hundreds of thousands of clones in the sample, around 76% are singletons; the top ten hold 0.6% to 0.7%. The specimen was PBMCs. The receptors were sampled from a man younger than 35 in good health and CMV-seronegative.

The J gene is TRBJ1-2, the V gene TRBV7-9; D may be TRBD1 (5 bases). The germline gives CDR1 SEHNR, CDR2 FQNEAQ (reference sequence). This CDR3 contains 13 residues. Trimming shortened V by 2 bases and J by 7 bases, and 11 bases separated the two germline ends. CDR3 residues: CASSLQGPFGYTF. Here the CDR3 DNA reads TGTGCCAGCAGCTTACAGGGCCCTTTTGGCTACACCTTC. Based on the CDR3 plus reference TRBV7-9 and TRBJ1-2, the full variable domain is DTGVSQNPRHKITKRGQNVTFRCDPISEHNRLYWYRQTLGQGPEFLTYFQNEAQLEKSRLLSDRFSAERPKGSFSTLEIQRTEQGDSAMYLCASSLQGPFGYTFGSGTRLTVV.

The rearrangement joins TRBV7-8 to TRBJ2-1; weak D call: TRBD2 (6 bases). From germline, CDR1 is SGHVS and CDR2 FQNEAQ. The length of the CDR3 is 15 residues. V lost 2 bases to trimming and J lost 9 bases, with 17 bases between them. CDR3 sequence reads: CASSLMGTPLGEQFF. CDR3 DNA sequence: TGTGCCAGCAGCTTAATGGGGACTCCTCTCGGTGAGCAGTTCTTC. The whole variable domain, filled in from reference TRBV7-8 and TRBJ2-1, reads GAGVSQSPRYKVAKRGQDVALRCDPISGHVSLFWYQQALGQGPEFLTYFQNEAQLDKSGLPSDRFFAERPEGSVSTLKIQRTQQEDSAVYLCASSLMGTPLGEQFFGPGTRLTVL.

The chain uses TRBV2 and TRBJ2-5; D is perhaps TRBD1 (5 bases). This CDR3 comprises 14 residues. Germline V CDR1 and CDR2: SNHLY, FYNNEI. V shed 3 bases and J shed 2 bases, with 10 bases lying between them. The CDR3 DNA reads TGTGCCAGCAGTGAGGGGCAGAGACAAGAGACCCAGTACTTC. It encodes CASSEGQRQETQYF.

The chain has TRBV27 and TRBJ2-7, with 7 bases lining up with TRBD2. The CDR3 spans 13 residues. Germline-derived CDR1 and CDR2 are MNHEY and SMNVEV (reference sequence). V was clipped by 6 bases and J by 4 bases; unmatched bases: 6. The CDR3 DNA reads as TGTGCCAGCAGGCGCGGGAGTGGGTACGAGCAGTACTTC. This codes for CASRRGSGYEQYF.

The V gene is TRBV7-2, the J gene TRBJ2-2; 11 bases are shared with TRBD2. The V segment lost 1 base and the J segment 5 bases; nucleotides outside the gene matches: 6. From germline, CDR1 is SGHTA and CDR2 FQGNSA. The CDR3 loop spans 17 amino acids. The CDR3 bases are TGTGCCAGCAGCTTAGAACTAGCGGGAGTTAGAACCGGGGAGCTGTTTTTT. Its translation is CASSLELAGVRTGELFF.

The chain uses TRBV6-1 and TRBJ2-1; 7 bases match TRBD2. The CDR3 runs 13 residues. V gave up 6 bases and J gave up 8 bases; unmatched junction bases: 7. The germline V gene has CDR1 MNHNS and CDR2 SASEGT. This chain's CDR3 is CASRGRETYEQFF. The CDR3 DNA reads TGTGCCAGCAGGGGGCGGGAGACGTATGAGCAGTTCTTC.

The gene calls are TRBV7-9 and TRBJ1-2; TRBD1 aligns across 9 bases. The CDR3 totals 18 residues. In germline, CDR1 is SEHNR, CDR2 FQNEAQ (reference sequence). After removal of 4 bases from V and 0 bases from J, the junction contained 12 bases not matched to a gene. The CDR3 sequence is CASSSFGGDRETNYGYTF. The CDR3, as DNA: TGTGCCAGCAGCTCCTTTGGAGGGGACAGGGAAACTAACTATGGCTACACCTTC.

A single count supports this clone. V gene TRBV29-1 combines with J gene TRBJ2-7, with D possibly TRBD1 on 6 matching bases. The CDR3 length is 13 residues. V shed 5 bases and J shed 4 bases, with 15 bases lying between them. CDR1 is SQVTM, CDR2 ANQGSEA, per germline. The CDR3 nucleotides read TGCAGCGTTCCCAGGGACACCGGGTACGAGCAGTACTTC. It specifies CSVPRDTGYEQYF.

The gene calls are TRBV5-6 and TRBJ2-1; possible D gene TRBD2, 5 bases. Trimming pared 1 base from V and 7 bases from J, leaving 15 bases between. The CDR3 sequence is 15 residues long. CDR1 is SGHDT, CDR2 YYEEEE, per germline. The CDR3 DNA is TGTGCCAGCAGCTTGACGGGGTGGGCTGGGAATGAGCAGTTCTTC. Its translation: CASSLTGWAGNEQFF.